This T cell receptor beta chain emerged from a study of CD8 T cells in Susac syndrome. Reverse transcription of roughly 0.5 to 1 ug RNA was performed with random hexamers. An immunoSEQ multiplex PCR generated amplified TCR beta CDR3 products spanning 54 Vbeta and 13 Jbeta. TCRdb reanalysed the immunoSEQ multiplex PCR reads using MiXCR and keeps one entry per CDR3 protein. Of about 83,000 distinct CDR3 sequences detected, about 95% appear once; the ten largest clones hold approximately 0.41%. Sequencing of TCR beta was performed on blood CD8+ T cells and on blood CD4+ T cells. Negative magnetic isolation gave CD8+ and CD4+ cells; FACS enriched CD8+ TEMRA. Germline V gene data show CDR1 as SQVTM and CDR2 as ANQGSEA. V lost 3 bases and J lost 5, with 13 bases in between. The length of the CDR3 is 13 residues.

The chain has TRBV29-1 and TRBJ2-5; no clear D. The material sequenced was CD8+ T cells from PBMCs. The TCR comes from a human donor with Susac syndrome. The CDR3 coding sequence is TGCAGCGTTGATAATTGGGGTCGGGAGACCCAGTACTTC. Its translation: CSVDNWGRETQYF.